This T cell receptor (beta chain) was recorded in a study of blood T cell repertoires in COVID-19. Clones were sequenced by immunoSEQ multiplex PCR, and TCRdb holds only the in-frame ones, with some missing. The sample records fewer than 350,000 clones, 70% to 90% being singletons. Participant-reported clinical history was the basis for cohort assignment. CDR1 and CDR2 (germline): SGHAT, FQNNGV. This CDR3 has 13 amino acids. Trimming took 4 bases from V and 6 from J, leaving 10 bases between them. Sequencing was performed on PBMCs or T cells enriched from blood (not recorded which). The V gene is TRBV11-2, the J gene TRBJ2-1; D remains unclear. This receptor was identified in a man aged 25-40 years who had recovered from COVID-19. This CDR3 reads CASSSQILNEQFF. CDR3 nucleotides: TGTGCCAGCAGCTCACAGATCCTCAATGAGCAGTTCTTC.